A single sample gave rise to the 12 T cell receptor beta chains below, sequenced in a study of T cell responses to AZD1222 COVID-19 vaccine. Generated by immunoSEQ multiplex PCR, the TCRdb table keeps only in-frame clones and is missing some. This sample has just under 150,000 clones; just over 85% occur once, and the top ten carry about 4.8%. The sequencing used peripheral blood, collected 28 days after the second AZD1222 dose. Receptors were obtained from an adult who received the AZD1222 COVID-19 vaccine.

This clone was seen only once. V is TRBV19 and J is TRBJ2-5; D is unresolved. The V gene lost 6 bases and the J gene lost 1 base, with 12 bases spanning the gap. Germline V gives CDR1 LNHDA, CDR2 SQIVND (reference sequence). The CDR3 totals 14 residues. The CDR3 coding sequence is TGTGCCAGTAGGCCCCAGAACGGCCAAGAGACCCAGTACTTC. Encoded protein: CASRPQNGQETQYF.

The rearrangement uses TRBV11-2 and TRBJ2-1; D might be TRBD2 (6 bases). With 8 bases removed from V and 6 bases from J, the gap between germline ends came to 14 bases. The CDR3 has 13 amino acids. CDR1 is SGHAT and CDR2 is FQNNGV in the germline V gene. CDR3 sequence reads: CASGRDLLNEQFF. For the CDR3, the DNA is TGTGCCAGCGGGCGGGATCTTCTCAATGAGCAGTTCTTC.

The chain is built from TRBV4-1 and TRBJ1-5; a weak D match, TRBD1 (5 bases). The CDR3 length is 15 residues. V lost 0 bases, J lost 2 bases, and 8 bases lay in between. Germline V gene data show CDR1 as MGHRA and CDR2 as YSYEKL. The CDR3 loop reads CASSQEWGGNQPQHF. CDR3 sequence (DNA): TGCGCCAGCAGCCAAGAGTGGGGCGGCAATCAGCCCCAGCATTTT.

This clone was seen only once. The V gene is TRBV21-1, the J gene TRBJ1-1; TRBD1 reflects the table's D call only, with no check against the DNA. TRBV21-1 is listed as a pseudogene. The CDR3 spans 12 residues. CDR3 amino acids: CAGQTGSTEAFF. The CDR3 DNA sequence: TGTGCCGGGCAGACAGGGAGCACTGAAGCTTTCTTT.

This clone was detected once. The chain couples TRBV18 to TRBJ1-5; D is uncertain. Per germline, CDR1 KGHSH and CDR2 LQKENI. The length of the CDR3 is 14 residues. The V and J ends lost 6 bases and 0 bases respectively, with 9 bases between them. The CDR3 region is CASSPLYSNQPQHF. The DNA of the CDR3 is TGTGCCAGCTCCCCTCTATATAGCAATCAGCCCCAGCATTTT. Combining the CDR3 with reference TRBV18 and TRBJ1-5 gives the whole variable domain NAGVMQNPRHLVRRRGQEARLRCSPMKGHSHVYWYRQLPEEGLKFMVYLQKENIIDESGMPKERFSAEFPKEGPSILRIQQVVRGDSAAYFCASSPLYSNQPQHFGDGTRLSIL.

The CDR3 nucleotides read TGTGCCAGCTCACGGGACTCTGGGGCCAACGTCCTGACTTTC. Translation gives CASSRDSGANVLTF. The rearrangement joins TRBV18 to TRBJ2-6, with D unclear. The CDR3 loop spans 14 amino acids. With 4 bases removed from V and 0 bases from J, the gap between germline ends came to 4 bases. Germline V gives CDR1 KGHSH, CDR2 LQKENI.

CDR3 coding DNA: TGTGCCAGCAGCTTAGGACAGGGCCCTAATGAAAAACTGTTTTTT. This encodes CASSLGQGPNEKLFF. V and J are TRBV7-9 and TRBJ1-4, with 7 bases that match TRBD1. This CDR3 comprises 15 residues. The V segment lost 1 base and the J segment 3 bases; nucleotides outside the gene matches: 2. Per the germline V gene, CDR1 is SEHNR and CDR2 is FQNEAQ (reference sequence).

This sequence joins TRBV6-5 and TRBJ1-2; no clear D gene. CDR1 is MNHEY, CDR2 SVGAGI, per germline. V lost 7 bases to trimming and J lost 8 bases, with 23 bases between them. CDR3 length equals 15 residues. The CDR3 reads CASTPKPGGSWGYTF. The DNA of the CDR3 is TGTGCCAGCACCCCTAAGCCTGGCGGCTCTTGGGGCTACACCTTC.

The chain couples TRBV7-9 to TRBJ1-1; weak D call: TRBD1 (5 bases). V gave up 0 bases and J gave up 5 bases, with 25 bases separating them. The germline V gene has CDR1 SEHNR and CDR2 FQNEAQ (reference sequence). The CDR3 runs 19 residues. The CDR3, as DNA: TGTGCCAGCAGCTTAGCGATTGTGGGAGGGGCTCACCAAGGGACTGAAGCTTTCTTT. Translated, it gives CASSLAIVGGAHQGTEAFF. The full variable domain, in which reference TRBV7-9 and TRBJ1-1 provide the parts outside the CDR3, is DTGVSQNPRHKITKRGQNVTFRCDPISEHNRLYWYRQTLGQGPEFLTYFQNEAQLEKSRLLSDRFSAERPKGSFSTLEIQRTEQGDSAMYLCASSLAIVGGAHQGTEAFFGQGTRLTVV.

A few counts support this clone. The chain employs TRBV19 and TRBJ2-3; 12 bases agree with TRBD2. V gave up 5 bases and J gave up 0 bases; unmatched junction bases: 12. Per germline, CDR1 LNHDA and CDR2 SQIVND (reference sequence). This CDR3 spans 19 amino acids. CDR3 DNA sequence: TGTGCCAGTAGTTCGGACTCTCGACTAGCGGGGGAGAGCACAGATACGCAGTATTTT. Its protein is CASSSDSRLAGESTDTQYF.

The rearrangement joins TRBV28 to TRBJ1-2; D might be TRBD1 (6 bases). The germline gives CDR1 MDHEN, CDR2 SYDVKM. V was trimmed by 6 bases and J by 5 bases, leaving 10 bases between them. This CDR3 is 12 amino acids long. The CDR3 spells CASSQRGYGYTF. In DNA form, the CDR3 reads TGTGCCAGCAGCCAGAGGGGGTATGGCTACACCTTC.

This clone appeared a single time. The CDR3 sequence: CASARVPTEAFF. The CDR3 bases are TGTGCCAGCGCCCGGGTGCCCACTGAAGCTTTCTTT. The gene calls are TRBV3-1 (or the pseudogene TRBV3-2) and TRBJ1-1; D unclear. Germline CDR1 is LGHDT and CDR2 is YNNKEL (reference sequence). Trimming removed 8 bases at V and 4 bases at J, with 11 bases between. This CDR3 region has 12 residues.